One T cell receptor beta chain is described in this entry. This record comes from a study of radiation and T cells in renal cell carcinoma. This table comes from immunoSEQ multiplex PCR, and its TCRdb copy is limited to in-frame clones, with some not included. The data hold about 130,000 clones, with over 75% observed a single time. The CDR3 consists of 16 residues. Germline V gene data show CDR1 as SGHRS and CDR2 as YFSETQ. Trimming shortened V by 1 base and J by 5 bases, and 18 bases separated the two germline ends. Time point noted: baseline pretreatment blood. The sample's treatment: 15 Gy SBRT to primary tumor, nephrectomy 4 weeks later.

The TCR comes from a woman aged 45-59 years with renal cell carcinoma. The sample was blood, taken from a patient whose treatment included radiotherapy and nephrectomy. This chain uses TRBV5-1 with TRBJ2-5; either TRBD1 or TRBD2 may supply D (6 bases each). CDR3 in DNA: TGCGCCAGCAGCTTGAGGGGGGATGGGGCCGGTGAGACCCAGTACTTC. The encoded protein is CASSLRGDGAGETQYF.